This TCR beta chain was recovered during a study of blood T cell repertoires in COVID-19. The method was immunoSEQ multiplex PCR; TCRdb's version includes in-frame clones alone and lacks a portion of them. The table lists 330,000 or so clones, about 90% of them singletons. Cohort placement rested on clinical history that participants reported themselves. The germline CDR1 and CDR2 sequences are SQVTM and ANQGSEA. The CDR3 loop spans 13 amino acids. With 8 bases clipped from V and 2 bases from J, the junction kept 5 bases outside the gene matches. The gene calls are TRBV29-1 and TRBJ2-1; 8 bases fit TRBD2. This clonotype was obtained from a woman younger than 45 who had recovered from COVID-19. Sample: PBMCs or T cells enriched from blood (not recorded which). The CDR3 spells CSLTGGPYNEQFF. The CDR3 DNA sequence: TGCAGCCTAACGGGAGGGCCCTACAATGAGCAGTTCTTC.